The next 10 T cell receptor beta chains were all read from a single sample in a study of persistence of HIV-infected CD4 T cells. The stimulus was lysate of CMV-infected fibroblasts, 9 to 10 ug/mL. CD40L-negative CD69-negative CD45RO-high memory CD4+ T cells were sorted as populations depleted of antigen-responding cells. The libraries were made with immunoSEQ version 4 in survey mode. Repertoires were generated with immunoSEQ multiplex PCR, while TCRdb's copy carries only in-frame clones and drops some. The sample contains around 48,000 clones, around 80% of which appear only once. For these TCRs, the target antigens are not known. This material consisted of CD4+ T cells sorted from PBMCs after approximately 18-hour stimulation, taken from a patient who received antiretroviral therapy. The receptors were sampled from an adult man with HIV who was CMV-seropositive.

The rearrangement joins TRBV5-4 to TRBJ2-1; D possibly corresponds to TRBD2 (5 bases). CDR1 and CDR2 (germline): SGHNT, YYREEE (reference sequence). The V and J ends lost 2 bases and 6 bases respectively, with 9 bases between them. There are 13 residues in the CDR3. In DNA, the CDR3 is TGTGCCAGCAGCTTTGCACGGGGCAATGAGCAGTTCTTC. It translates to CASSFARGNEQFF.

This clone was recorded a few times. The chain carries TRBV4-2 and TRBJ2-5; 7 bases agree with TRBD1. Germline CDR1 LGHNA, CDR2 YNFKEQ. The CDR3 runs to 14 residues. Germline trimming cut 4 bases from V and 2 bases from J; bases unmatched to any gene: 4. The CDR3 coding sequence is TGTGCCAGCAGCCCAGGGACAGAGCAAGAGACCCAGTACTTC. Amino acid sequence: CASSPGTEQETQYF.

This clone was found a few times. V usage is TRBV10-3 and J usage is TRBJ2-2, with 7 bases fitting TRBD2. The germline V gene encodes CDR1 ENHRY and CDR2 SYGVKD. The CDR3 has 16 residues. V shed 7 bases and J 2 bases; nucleotides not matched to a gene: 10. The CDR3 nucleotides are TGTGCCATCACTTCAGTACGGGGGGTAAACACCGGGGAGCTGTTTTTT. It codes for CAITSVRGVNTGELFF.

Worth noting for this clone: Other DNA sequences within the sample encode an identical CDR3. CDR3 sequence: CSANDRVYGYTF. The CDR3 DNA reads as TGCAGTGCTAATGACAGAGTTTATGGCTACACCTTC. The J gene is TRBJ1-2, the V gene TRBV20-1; TRBD1 is a possible D gene (5 bases). This CDR3 has 12 amino acids. Trimming cost V 4 bases and J 5 bases, with 11 bases left between them. Germline values: CDR1 DFQATT, CDR2 SNEGSKA (reference sequence).

This chain joins TRBV24-1 and TRBJ2-2, with 15 bases fitting TRBD2. V was clipped by 3 bases and J by 3 bases; unmatched bases: 7. CDR3 length equals 19 residues. Germline-derived CDR1 and CDR2 are KGHDR and SFDVKD. The CDR3 coding sequence is TGTGCCACCAGTGATCCAAGGACTAGCGGGGGGGCTGACACCGGGGAGCTGTTTTTT. It yields the protein CATSDPRTSGGADTGELFF.

The chain recombines TRBV5-1 with TRBJ1-1; D perhaps matches TRBD1 (6 bases). Trimming cost V 4 bases and J 4 bases, with 14 bases left between them. Looked up from germline, CDR1 is SGHRS and CDR2 is YFSETQ. CDR3 length: 14 residues. This CDR3 reads CASSLGGGGTEAFF. In nucleotides, the CDR3 is TGCGCCAGCAGCCTGGGGGGCGGAGGCACTGAAGCTTTCTTT.

V and J are TRBV7-2 and TRBJ2-3; the D gene is possibly TRBD2 (5 bases). Germline CDR1 and CDR2: SGHTA and FQGNSA. The CDR3 covers 16 residues. V dropped 3 bases and J dropped 5 bases, with 18 bases sitting between them. The CDR3 protein is CASSFLSSSARDTQYF. CDR3 sequence (DNA): TGTGCCAGCAGCTTTCTATCTAGCTCCGCCCGAGATACGCAGTATTTT. Based on the CDR3 plus reference TRBV7-2 and TRBJ2-3, the full variable domain is GAGVSQSPSNKVTEKGKDVELRCDPISGHTALYWYRQSLGQGLEFLIYFQGNSAPDKSGLPSDRFSAERTGGSVSTLTIQRTQQEDSAVYLCASSFLSSSARDTQYFGPGTRLTVL.

V is TRBV4-1 and J is TRBJ1-5; no firm D call. Trimming removed 1 base at V and 3 bases at J, with 7 bases between. Germline V lookup: CDR1 MGHRA, CDR2 YSYEKL. The CDR3 totals 14 residues. CDR3 in amino acids: CASSQVGYNQPQHF. The CDR3 coding sequence is TGCGCCAGCAGCCAAGTAGGGTACAATCAGCCCCAGCATTTT.

This clone was picked up a small number of times. The chain joins TRBV19 to TRBJ1-2; TRBD1 agrees at 7 bases. This CDR3 has 15 residues. Trimming cost V 1 base and J 7 bases; bases outside gene matches: 9. Germline CDR1 LNHDA, CDR2 SQIVND (reference sequence). The CDR3 sequence is CASSIASRGTRGYTF. DNA of the CDR3: TGTGCCAGTAGTATAGCCAGCAGGGGGACGCGTGGCTACACCTTC.

The chain has TRBV19 and TRBJ2-6, with 10 bases matching TRBD1. The V segment lost 10 bases and the J segment 2 bases; nucleotides outside the gene matches: 11. In germline, CDR1 is LNHDA, CDR2 SQIVND (reference sequence). This CDR3 spans 17 amino acids. The CDR3 reads CATQGGQGLTGANVLTF. In DNA, the CDR3 is TGTGCCACCCAAGGGGGACAGGGGTTAACTGGGGCCAACGTCCTGACTTTC.